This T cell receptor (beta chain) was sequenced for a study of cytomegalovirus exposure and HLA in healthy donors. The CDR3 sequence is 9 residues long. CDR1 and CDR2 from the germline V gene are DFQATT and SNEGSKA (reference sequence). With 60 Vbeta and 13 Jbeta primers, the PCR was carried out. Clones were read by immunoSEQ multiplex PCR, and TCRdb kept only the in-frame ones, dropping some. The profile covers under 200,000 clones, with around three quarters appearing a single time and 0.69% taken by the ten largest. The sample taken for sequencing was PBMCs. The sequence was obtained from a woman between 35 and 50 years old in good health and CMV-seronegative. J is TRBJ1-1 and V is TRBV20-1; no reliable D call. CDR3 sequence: CRRGTEAFF. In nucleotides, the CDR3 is TGCAGACGAGGCACTGAAGCTTTCTTT.